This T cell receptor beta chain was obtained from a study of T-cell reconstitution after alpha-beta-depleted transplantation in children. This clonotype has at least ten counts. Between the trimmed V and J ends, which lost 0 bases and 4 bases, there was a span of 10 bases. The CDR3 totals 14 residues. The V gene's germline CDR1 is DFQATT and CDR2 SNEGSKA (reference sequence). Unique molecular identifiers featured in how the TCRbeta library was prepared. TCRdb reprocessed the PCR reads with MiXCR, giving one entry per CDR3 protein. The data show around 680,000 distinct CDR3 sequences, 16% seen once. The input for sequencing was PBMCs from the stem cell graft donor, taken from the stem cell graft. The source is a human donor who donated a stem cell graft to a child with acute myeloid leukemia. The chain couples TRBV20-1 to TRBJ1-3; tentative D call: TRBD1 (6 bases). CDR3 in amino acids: CSARDYRDGNTIYF. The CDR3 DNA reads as TGCAGTGCTAGAGATTACAGGGACGGAAACACCATATATTTT.